This TCR beta chain is from a study of T cells expressing NK-cell markers. At the level of the study: Underlying the TCR beta repertoires were sorted CD3+CD56+NKG2C+, CD3+CD56+NKG2C- and CD3+CD56-NKG2C+ T cells.

This CDR3 is built from 12 residues. No DNA is given; TCRdb re-called the 5' RACE reads and lists each CDR3 protein once. Recorded for this sample: approximately 420,000 distinct CDR3 sequences. This TCR derives from a woman aged 45-65 years in good health. Sequences were obtained from blood T cells: a sorted CD56 or NKG2C T cell subset, CD4+ or CD8+ T cells, or bulk PBMC T cells (not recorded which). V is TRBV12-3 or TRBV12-4 and J is TRBJ1-1; the D call of TRBD1 rests on TCRdb alone, since no DNA is present to check it. The CDR3 sequence is CASSRDRGEAFF.